The 19 T cell receptor beta chains given below trace back to one sample, sequenced in a study of technical replicates of blood from several donors. Repertoires were generated with immunoSEQ multiplex PCR, while TCRdb's copy carries only in-frame clones and drops some. The profile shows fewer than 85,000 clones, over 90% of them singletons. The sample consisted of PBMCs. All receptors come from a human donor in good health. Some clones in this sample may be carry-over from other donors' samples.

CDR3 residues: CTSRPDVGLAGVRYYEQYF. The CDR3 coding sequence is TGCACCAGCAGGCCGGACGTGGGACTAGCGGGAGTGCGATACTACGAGCAGTACTTC. The chain uses TRBV1 and TRBJ2-7; the tabulated D call, TRBD2, remains unverified against the DNA. TRBV1 constitutes a pseudogene. The CDR3 runs 19 residues.

This chain connects TRBV4-1 to TRBJ2-5, with a weak D call TRBD1 (8 bases). The CDR3 extends over 15 amino acids. The V end was cut by 3 bases, the J end by 4 bases, with 15 bases between. CDR1 and CDR2 from the germline V gene are MGHRA and YSYEKL. The CDR3 DNA follows: TGCGCCAGCAGCCAGCACAGGGGGGGAGGAGAGACCCAGTACTTC. Translation: CASSQHRGGGETQYF.

CDR3 sequence: CASSLWHRLSYNEQFF. The CDR3 bases are TGTGCCAGCAGCTTATGGCACAGGCTCTCCTACAATGAGCAGTTCTTC. The chain has TRBV7-3 and TRBJ2-1; D might be TRBD1 (5 bases). V was clipped by 2 bases and J by 0 bases, with 11 bases between them. Germline V gene data show CDR1 as SGHTA and CDR2 as FQGTGA. This CDR3 contains 16 residues.

This chain joins TRBV30 and TRBJ1-2, with D possibly being TRBD1 (5 bases). The CDR3 extends over 14 amino acids. Germline CDR1 GTSNPN, CDR2 SVGIG (reference sequence). V lost 3 bases, J lost 5 bases, and 16 bases lay in between. The CDR3 sequence: CAWSDGTINYGYTF. The CDR3 coding sequence is TGTGCCTGGAGCGATGGGACTATAAATTATGGCTACACCTTC. Using reference TRBV30 and TRBJ1-2 for the parts outside the CDR3, the full variable domain is SQTIHQWPATLVQPVGSPLSLECTVEGTSNPNLYWYRQAAGRGLQLLFYSVGIGQISSEVPQNLSASRPQDRQFILSSKKLLLSDSGFYLCAWSDGTINYGYTFGSGTRLTVV.

This clone has only one observation. The rearrangement uses TRBV7-9 and TRBJ1-1, with 8 bases identical to TRBD1. The CDR3 has 14 amino acids. CDR1 is SEHNR and CDR2 is FQNEAQ in the germline V gene (reference sequence). The J segment lost 10 bases and the V segment lost 1 base, leaving 8 bases of the junction unmatched. CDR3 in DNA: TGTGCCAGCAGCTTAGGTCAGACAGGGGAGCGAGCTTTCTTT. It specifies CASSLGQTGERAFF.

This clone has just one count. J is TRBJ2-1 and V is TRBV19, with 8 bases matching TRBD2. V dropped 4 bases and J dropped 6; count of bases not matched to a gene: 8. The CDR3 is 15 amino acids. The germline gives CDR1 LNHDA, CDR2 SQIVND (reference sequence). The CDR3 region is CASSRLWTSSNEQFF. CDR3 nucleotide sequence: TGTGCCAGTAGTAGACTCTGGACTAGCTCCAATGAGCAGTTCTTC.

V and J are TRBV14 and TRBJ1-6; D ambiguous. Germline V gene sequence: CDR1 SGHDN, CDR2 FVKESK. The CDR3 contains 14 residues. V was trimmed by 3 bases and J by 7 bases, leaving 10 bases between them. CDR3 protein: CASSQGRLNSPLHF. CDR3 sequence (DNA): TGTGCCAGCAGCCAGGGGAGGCTCAATTCACCCCTCCACTTT.

V gene TRBV7-9 combines with J gene TRBJ2-3; 11 bases are a match to TRBD2. CDR3 length: 17 residues. The V gene end was trimmed by 5 bases and the J gene end by 0 bases; junction bases not matched to a gene: 7. Germline values: CDR1 SEHNR, CDR2 FQNEAQ (reference sequence). This CDR3 reads CASSPGLAGGSTDTQYF. CDR3 sequence (DNA): TGTGCCAGCAGCCCCGGACTAGCGGGCGGGAGCACAGATACGCAGTATTTT.

Concerning this clone: An end of the junction differs from the germline gene, which may be a read error. This sequence joins TRBV2 and TRBJ1-6; 7 nucleotides agree with TRBD1. The CDR3 extends over 17 amino acids. Germline V gene data show CDR1 as SNHLY and CDR2 as FYNNEI. The CDR3 DNA sequence: TGTGCCGGCAGCAAAGACAGGGTTAGCTCCTATAATTCACCCCTCCACTTT. Its protein product is CAGSKDRVSSYNSPLHF.

This clone came up a few times. The gene calls are TRBV2 and TRBJ1-1, with D possibly TRBD1 on 5 matching bases. V lost 10 bases, J lost 1 base, and 16 bases lay in between. The CDR3 loop spans 14 amino acids. The germline V gene has CDR1 SNHLY and CDR2 FYNNEI. CDR3 protein: CATRGGFRNTEAFF. CDR3 bases: TGTGCCACCCGCGGGGGGTTTAGGAACACTGAAGCTTTCTTT.

V usage is TRBV19 and J usage is TRBJ2-1; 10 positions agree with TRBD2. There are 16 residues in the CDR3. Germline loops: CDR1 LNHDA, CDR2 SQIVND (reference sequence). The ends lost 3 bases at V and 4 bases at J; junction bases unmatched: 6. DNA for the CDR3: TGTGCCAGTAGTATCCTCACTAGCGGGGCATACAATGAGCAGTTCTTC. Its translation: CASSILTSGAYNEQFF.

This chain uses TRBV5-1 with TRBJ2-7; 9 positions agree with TRBD1. Germline lookup yields CDR1 SGHRS and CDR2 YFSETQ. The CDR3 runs to 14 residues. The ends lost 2 bases at V and 2 bases at J; junction bases unmatched: 2. The CDR3 DNA reads as TGCGCCAGCAGCTTTAACAGGGGGCCCTACGAGCAGTACTTC. This sequence encodes CASSFNRGPYEQYF.

V is TRBV7-7 and J is TRBJ2-1, with 8 nucleotides matching TRBD2. V lost 1 base, J lost 6 bases, and 8 bases stayed unmatched. The CDR3 is made up of 16 amino acids. CDR1 is SSHAT and CDR2 is FNYEAQ in the germline V gene (reference sequence). CDR3 DNA: TGTGCCAGCAGCTTAGGTGTGGGCCGGGGGGGCAATGAGCAGTTCTTC. As protein: CASSLGVGRGGNEQFF.

The chain carries TRBV11-3 and TRBJ1-1; D is perhaps TRBD1 (5 bases). V was cut by 5 bases and J by 1 base, with 8 bases left in between. Germline V gene sequence: CDR1 SGHNT, CDR2 YENEEA. The CDR3 has 13 residues. Here the CDR3 DNA reads TGTGCCAGCAGCAAACAGGAGAACACTGAAGCTTTCTTT. Translation: CASSKQENTEAFF.

This chain uses TRBV12-5 with TRBJ2-3; 9 bases align to TRBD2. Germline CDR1 reads LGHNT; CDR2 reads FRNRAP. V lost 2 bases and J lost 0; bases outside the gene matches: 12. This CDR3 is built from 19 residues. The DNA for the CDR3 is TGTGCTAGTGGTTTGAGCGGGGGGTCCCGTCGATTTAGCACAGATACGCAGTATTTT. This encodes CASGLSGGSRRFSTDTQYF.

The CDR3 is CASSLVGKEEEKLFF. The CDR3 DNA sequence: TGTGCCAGCAGCTTGGTAGGGAAGGAGGAGGAAAAACTGTTTTTT. The chain recombines TRBV5-6 with TRBJ1-4; D is unclear. Germline lookup yields CDR1 SGHDT and CDR2 YYEEEE. The CDR3 covers 15 residues. The V and J ends lost 0 bases and 8 bases respectively, with 14 bases between them.

The chain couples TRBV6-5 to TRBJ2-7, with 16 bases aligning to TRBD2. This CDR3 is built from 16 residues. Germline values: CDR1 MNHEY, CDR2 SVGAGI. V shed 0 bases and J 7 bases; nucleotides not matched to a gene: 3. CDR3 protein: CASSYSGLAGGGEQYF. The DNA for the CDR3 is TGTGCCAGCAGTTACTCGGGACTAGCGGGAGGGGGGGAGCAGTACTTC.

The rearrangement links TRBV5-1 to TRBJ2-1, with TRBD2 matching 14 bases. With 0 bases clipped from V and 5 bases from J, the junction kept 13 bases outside the gene matches. This CDR3 comprises 20 residues. Germline CDR1 is SGHRS and CDR2 is YFSETQ. CDR3 bases: TGCGCCAGCAGCTTGGTTTCTTTGACTAGCGGGAGGGCCAAGGACAATGAGCAGTTCTTC. The encoded protein is CASSLVSLTSGRAKDNEQFF.

The chain carries TRBV7-8 and TRBJ2-5, with D perhaps matching TRBD1 (6 bases). CDR1 and CDR2 (germline): SGHVS, FQNEAQ. CDR3 length: 13 residues. The germline V and J ends were trimmed by 3 bases and 7 bases, with 12 bases remaining between them. In DNA, the CDR3 is TGTGCCAGCAGCTTCGACAGGCGTGGGACCCAGTACTTC. Amino acids: CASSFDRRGTQYF.